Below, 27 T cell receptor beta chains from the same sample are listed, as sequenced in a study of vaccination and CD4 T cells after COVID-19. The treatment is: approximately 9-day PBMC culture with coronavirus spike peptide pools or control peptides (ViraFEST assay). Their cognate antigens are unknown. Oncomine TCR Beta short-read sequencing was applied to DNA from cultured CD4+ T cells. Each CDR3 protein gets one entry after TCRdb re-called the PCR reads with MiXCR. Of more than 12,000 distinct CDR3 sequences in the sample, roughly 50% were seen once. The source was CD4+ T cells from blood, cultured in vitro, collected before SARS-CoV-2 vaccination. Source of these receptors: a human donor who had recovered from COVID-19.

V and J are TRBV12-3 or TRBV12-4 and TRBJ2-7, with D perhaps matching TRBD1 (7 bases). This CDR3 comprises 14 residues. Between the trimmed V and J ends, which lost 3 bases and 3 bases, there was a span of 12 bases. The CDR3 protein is CASSLSGGNYEQYF. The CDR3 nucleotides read TGTGCCAGCAGTTTGTCAGGGGGGAACTACGAGCAGTACTTC.

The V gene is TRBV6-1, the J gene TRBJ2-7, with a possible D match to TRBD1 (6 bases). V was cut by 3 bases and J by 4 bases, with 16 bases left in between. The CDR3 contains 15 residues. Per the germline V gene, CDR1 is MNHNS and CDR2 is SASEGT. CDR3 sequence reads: CASSDDRTYRYEQYF. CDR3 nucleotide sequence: TGTGCCAGCAGTGACGACAGGACCTACCGTTACGAGCAGTACTTC.

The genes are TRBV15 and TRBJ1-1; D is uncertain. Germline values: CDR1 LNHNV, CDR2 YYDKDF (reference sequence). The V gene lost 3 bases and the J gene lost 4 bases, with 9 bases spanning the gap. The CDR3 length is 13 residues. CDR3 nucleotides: TGTGCCACCAGCAGGGCTTTCGCCACTGAAGCTTTCTTT. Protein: CATSRAFATEAFF.

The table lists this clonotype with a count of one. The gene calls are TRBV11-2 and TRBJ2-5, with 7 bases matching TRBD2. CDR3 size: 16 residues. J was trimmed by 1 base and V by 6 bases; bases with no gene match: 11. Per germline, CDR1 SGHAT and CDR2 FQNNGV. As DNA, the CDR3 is TGTGCCAGCAGTCGAGTCACCGGGAGGTCCCAAGAGACCCAGTACTTC. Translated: CASSRVTGRSQETQYF.

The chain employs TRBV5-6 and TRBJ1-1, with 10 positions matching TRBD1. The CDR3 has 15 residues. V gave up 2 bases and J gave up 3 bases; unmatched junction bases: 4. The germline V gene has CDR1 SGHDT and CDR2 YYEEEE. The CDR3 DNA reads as TGTGCCAGCAGCTTTCAAGGGACAGGGGACACTGAAGCTTTCTTT. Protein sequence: CASSFQGTGDTEAFF.

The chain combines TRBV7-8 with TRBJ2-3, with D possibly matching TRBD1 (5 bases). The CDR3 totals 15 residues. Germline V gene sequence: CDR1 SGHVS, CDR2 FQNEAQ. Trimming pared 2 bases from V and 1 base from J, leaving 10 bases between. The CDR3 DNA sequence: TGTGCCAGCAGCTTATCCCCCAGGGGCACAGATACGCAGTATTTT. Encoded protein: CASSLSPRGTDTQYF.

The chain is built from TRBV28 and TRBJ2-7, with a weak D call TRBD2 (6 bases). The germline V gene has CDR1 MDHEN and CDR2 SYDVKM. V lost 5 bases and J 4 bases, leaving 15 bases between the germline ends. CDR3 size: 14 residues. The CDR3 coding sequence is TGTGCCAGCAGTGCCGGGACTTTCGATTACGAGCAGTACTTC. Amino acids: CASSAGTFDYEQYF.

Here the CDR3 DNA reads TGTGCCTGGAGTGTGGCGGGGGGGAACCAAGAGACCCAGTACTTC. It translates to CAWSVAGGNQETQYF. The rearrangement joins TRBV30 to TRBJ2-5, with 9 nucleotides matching TRBD2. Germline V gene sequence: CDR1 GTSNPN, CDR2 SVGIG (reference sequence). This CDR3 is 15 amino acids long. The J segment lost 0 bases and the V segment lost 0 bases, leaving 2 bases of the junction unmatched.

CDR3 DNA: TGTGCCAGCAGTAAGCCTCTGGGGGGGGTTTACAATGAGCAGTTCTTC. It translates to CASSKPLGGVYNEQFF. The chain recombines TRBV6-1 with TRBJ2-1, with 7 positions matching TRBD2. The germline V gene has CDR1 MNHNS and CDR2 SASEGT. The CDR3 spans 16 residues. Trimming at V came to 5 bases and at J to 4 bases, leaving 11 bases not matched to a gene.

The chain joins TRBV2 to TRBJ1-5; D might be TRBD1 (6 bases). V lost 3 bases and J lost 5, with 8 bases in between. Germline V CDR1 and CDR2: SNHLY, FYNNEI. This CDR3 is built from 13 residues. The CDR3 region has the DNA TGTGCCAGCAGTGATTCAGGGGATCAGCCCCAGCATTTT. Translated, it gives CASSDSGDQPQHF.

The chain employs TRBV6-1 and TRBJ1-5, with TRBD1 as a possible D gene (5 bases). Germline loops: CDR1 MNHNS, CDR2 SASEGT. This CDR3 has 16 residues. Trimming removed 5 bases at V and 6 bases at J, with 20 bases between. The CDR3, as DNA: TGTGCCAGCAGTACCCAAGGCCCTACAAGGGGTCAGCCCCAGCATTTT. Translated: CASSTQGPTRGQPQHF.

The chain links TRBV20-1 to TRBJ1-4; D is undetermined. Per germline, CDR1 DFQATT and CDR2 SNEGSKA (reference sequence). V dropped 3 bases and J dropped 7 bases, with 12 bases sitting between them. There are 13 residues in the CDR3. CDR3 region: CSASLRGSEKLFF. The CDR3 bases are TGCAGTGCTAGTCTCCGTGGTAGTGAAAAACTGTTTTTT.

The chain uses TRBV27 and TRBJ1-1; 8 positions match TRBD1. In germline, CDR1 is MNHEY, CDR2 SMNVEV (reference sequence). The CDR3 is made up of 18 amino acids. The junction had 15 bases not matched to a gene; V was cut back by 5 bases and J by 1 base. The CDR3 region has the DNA TGTGCCAGCAGTCCCTACCTCCGGGACAGGCTCCCGAACACTGAAGCTTTCTTT. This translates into CASSPYLRDRLPNTEAFF.

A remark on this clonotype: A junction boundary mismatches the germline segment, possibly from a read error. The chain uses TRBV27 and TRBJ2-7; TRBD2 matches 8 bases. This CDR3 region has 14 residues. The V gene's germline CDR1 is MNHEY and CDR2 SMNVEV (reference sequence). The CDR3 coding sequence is TGTGCCAGCAGTTTGGGCGGGGGGACCTACGAGCAGCACTTC. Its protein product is CASSLGGGTYEQHF.

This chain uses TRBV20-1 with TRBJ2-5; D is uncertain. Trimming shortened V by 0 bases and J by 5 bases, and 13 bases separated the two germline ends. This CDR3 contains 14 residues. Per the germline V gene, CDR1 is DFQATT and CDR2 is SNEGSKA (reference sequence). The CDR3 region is CSARDGSGAETQYF. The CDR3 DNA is TGCAGTGCTAGAGATGGATCAGGAGCGGAGACCCAGTACTTC.

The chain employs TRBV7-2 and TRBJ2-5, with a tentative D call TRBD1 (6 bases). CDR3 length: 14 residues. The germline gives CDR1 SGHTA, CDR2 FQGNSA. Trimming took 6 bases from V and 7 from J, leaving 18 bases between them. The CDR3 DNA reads TGTGCCAGCAGAGGGACAAGGGGTATGGGGACCCAGTACTTC. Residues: CASRGTRGMGTQYF.

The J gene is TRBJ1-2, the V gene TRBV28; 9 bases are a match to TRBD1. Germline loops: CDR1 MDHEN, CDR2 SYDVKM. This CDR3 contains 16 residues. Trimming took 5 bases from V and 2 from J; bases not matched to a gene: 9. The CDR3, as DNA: TGTGCCAGCAGTGGACTAGTGGGACAGGGAAACTATGGCTACACCTTC. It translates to CASSGLVGQGNYGYTF.

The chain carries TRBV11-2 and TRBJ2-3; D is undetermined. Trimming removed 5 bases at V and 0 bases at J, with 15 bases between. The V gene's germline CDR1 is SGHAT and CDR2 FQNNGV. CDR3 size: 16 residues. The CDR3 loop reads CASSRDDASSTDTQYF. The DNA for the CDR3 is TGTGCCAGCAGCAGAGACGACGCATCTAGCACAGATACGCAGTATTTT. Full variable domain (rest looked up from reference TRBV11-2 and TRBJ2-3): EAGVAQSPRYKIIEKRQSVAFWCNPISGHATLYWYQQILGQGPKLLIQFQNNGVVDDSQLPKDRFSAERLKGVDSTLKIQPAKLEDSAVYLCASSRDDASSTDTQYFGPGTRLTVL.

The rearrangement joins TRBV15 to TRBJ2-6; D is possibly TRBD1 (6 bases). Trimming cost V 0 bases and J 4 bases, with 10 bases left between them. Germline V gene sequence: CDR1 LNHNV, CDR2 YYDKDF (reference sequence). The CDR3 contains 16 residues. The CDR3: CATSREQGSGANVLTF. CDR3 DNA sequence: TGTGCCACCAGCAGAGAACAGGGTTCAGGGGCCAACGTCCTGACTTTC. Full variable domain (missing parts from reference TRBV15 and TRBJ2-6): DAMVIQNPRYQVTQFGKPVTLSCSQTLNHNVMYWYQQKSSQAPKLLFHYYDKDFNNEADTPDNFQSRRPNTSFCFLDIRSPGLGDTAMYLCATSREQGSGANVLTFGAGSRLTVL.

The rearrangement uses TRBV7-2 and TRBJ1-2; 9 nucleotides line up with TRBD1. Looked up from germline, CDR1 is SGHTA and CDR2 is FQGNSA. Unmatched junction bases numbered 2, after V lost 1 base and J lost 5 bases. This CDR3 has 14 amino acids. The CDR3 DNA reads TGTGCCAGCAGCTTAGGCGACAGGGGGTATGGCTACACCTTC. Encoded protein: CASSLGDRGYGYTF.

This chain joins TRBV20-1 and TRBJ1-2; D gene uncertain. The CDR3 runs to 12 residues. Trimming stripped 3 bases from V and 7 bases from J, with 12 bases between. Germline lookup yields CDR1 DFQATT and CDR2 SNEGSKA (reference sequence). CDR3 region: CSASGQYSGYTF. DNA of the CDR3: TGCAGTGCTAGCGGCCAGTACTCTGGCTACACCTTC.

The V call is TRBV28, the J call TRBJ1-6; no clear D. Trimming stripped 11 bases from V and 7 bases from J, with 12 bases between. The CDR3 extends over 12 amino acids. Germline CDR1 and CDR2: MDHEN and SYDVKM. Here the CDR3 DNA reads TGTGCCGTTCGGGAAAGAAATTCACCCCTCCACTTT. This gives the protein CAVRERNSPLHF.

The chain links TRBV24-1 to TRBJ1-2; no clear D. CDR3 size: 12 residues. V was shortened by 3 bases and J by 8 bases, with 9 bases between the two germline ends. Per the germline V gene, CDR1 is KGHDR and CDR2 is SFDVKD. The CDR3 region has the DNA TGTGCCACCAGTGATACGAGGGTAGGCTACACCTTC. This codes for CATSDTRVGYTF.

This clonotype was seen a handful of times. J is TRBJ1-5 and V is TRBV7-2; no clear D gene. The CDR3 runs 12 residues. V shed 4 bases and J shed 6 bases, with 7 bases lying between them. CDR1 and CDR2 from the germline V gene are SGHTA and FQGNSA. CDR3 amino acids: CASSSEGQPQHF. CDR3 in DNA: TGTGCCAGCAGCTCTGAGGGTCAGCCCCAGCATTTT.

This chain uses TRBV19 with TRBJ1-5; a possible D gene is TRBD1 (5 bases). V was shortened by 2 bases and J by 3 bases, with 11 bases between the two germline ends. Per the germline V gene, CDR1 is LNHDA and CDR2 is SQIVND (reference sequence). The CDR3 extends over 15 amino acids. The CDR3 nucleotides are TGTGCCAGTAGTATAATTTCAGGGTTCAATCAGCCCCAGCATTTT. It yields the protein CASSIISGFNQPQHF.

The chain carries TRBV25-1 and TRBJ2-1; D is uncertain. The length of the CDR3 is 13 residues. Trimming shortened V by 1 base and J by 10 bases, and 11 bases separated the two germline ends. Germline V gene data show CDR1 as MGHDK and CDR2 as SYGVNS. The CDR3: CASSEWAAPEQFF. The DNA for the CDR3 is TGTGCCAGCAGTGAATGGGCGGCACCCGAGCAGTTCTTC.

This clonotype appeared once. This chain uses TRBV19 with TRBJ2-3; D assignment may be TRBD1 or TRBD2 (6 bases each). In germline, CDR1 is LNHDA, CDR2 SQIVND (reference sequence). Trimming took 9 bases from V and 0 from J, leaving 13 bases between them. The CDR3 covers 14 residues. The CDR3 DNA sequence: TGTGCCAGCAACACGGGGGCTAGCACAGATACGCAGTATTTT. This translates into CASNTGASTDTQYF.